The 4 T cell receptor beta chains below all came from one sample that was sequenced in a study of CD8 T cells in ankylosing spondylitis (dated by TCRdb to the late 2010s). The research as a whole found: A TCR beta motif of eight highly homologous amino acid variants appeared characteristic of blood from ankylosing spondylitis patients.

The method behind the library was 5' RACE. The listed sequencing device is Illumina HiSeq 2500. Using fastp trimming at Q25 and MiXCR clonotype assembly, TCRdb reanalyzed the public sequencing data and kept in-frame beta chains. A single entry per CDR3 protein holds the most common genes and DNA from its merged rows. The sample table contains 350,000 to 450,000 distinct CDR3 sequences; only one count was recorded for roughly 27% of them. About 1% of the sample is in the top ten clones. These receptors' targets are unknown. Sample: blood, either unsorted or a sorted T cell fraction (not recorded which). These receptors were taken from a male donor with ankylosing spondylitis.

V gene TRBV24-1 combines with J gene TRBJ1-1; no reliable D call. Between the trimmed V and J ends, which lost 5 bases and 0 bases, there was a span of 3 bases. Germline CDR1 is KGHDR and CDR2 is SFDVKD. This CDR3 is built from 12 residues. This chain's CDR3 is CATSGVNTEAFF. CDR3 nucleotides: TGTGCCACCAGTGGGGTGAACACTGAAGCTTTCTTT.

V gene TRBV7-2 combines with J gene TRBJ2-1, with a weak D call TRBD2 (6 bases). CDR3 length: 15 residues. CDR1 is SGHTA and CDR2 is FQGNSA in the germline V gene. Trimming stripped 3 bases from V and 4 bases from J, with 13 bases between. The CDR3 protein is CASSFVGSGYNEQFF. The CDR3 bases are TGTGCCAGCAGCTTCGTCGGGAGTGGTTACAATGAGCAGTTCTTC.

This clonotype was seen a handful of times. The CDR3 sequence is CSVTLAQLGYGYTF. CDR3 DNA: TGCAGCGTTACCCTTGCACAGTTGGGCTATGGCTACACCTTC. The chain recombines TRBV29-1 with TRBJ1-2; D is undetermined. V lost 5 bases, J lost 4 bases, and 17 bases lay in between. CDR1 and CDR2 from the germline V gene are SQVTM and ANQGSEA. The CDR3 has 14 amino acids.

In nucleotides, the CDR3 is TGCGCCAGCACCCGACAGGGGGCCGTCTACGAGCAGTACTTC. It is translated as CASTRQGAVYEQYF. J is TRBJ2-7 and V is TRBV5-1; TRBD1 aligns across 10 bases. With 6 bases clipped from V and 3 bases from J, the junction kept 6 bases outside the gene matches. CDR3 size: 14 residues. The V gene's germline CDR1 is SGHRS and CDR2 YFSETQ.